This TCR beta chain emerged from a study of T cell responses to AZD1222 COVID-19 vaccine. Study-wide results and limits: Baseline serostatus was positive in only a handful of AZD1222 recipients.

Notes on this clone: Its specificity is unknown.

Germline CDR1 and CDR2: SNHLY and FYNNEI. This CDR3 spans 16 amino acids. V lost 6 bases, J lost 14 bases, and 26 bases lay in between. Sequencing used immunoSEQ multiplex PCR; TCRdb keeps in-frame clones, though not all of them. The sample carries around 160,000 clones, 94% recorded once. The chain uses TRBV2 and TRBJ1-6; D gene uncertain. The source is an adult in good health. Source: peripheral blood, taken on day 0 of AZD1222 vaccination. CDR3 region: CASRAALDRSRGALHF. The CDR3 DNA follows: TGTGCCAGCAGGGCTGCCCTGGACCGTTCCCGTGGAGCCCTCCACTTT.